This TCR beta chain was sequenced during a study of graft-versus-host responses after intestinal transplantation. Overall study: All recipients were given anti-thymocyte globulin induction, and tacrolimus and steroids were then administered for roughly 3 years.

Generated by immunoSEQ multiplex PCR, the TCRdb table keeps only in-frame clones and is missing some. The profile covers just under 1,500 clones, with around 90% appearing a single time and 6.5% to 9% taken by the ten largest. CDR3 length: 15 amino acids. Germline trimming cut 3 bases from V and 2 bases from J; bases unmatched to any gene: 3. Germline CDR1 reads MGHRA; CDR2 reads YSYEKL. Worth noting for this clone: Its specificity is not known.

General study points: Recipient-marrow GvH clones were detected, some having first appeared in ileum or blood.

The chain couples TRBV4-1 to TRBJ1-3, with TRBD1 matching 8 bases. This TCR came from a human patient who received an intestinal transplant, so some T cells may come from the graft donor. The material sequenced was PBMCs, taken 8 days after intestinal transplant. In nucleotides, the CDR3 is TGCGCCAGCAGCCATCAACAGGGGGCTGGAAACACCATATATTTT. Protein product: CASSHQQGAGNTIYF.